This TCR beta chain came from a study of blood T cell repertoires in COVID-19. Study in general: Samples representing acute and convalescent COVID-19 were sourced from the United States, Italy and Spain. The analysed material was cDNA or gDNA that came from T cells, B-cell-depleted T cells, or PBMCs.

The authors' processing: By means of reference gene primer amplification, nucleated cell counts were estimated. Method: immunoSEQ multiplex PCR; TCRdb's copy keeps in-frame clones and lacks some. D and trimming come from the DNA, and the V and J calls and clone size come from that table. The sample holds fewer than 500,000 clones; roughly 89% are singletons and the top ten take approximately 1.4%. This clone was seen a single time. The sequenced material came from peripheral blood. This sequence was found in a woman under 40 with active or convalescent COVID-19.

CDR3 nucleotide sequence: TGCGCCAGCAGCCAAGATCTGGGAGCCTTGAACACTGAAGCTTTCTTT. Residues: CASSQDLGALNTEAFF. This chain uses TRBV4-1 with TRBJ1-1; D not certain. Germline CDR1 MGHRA, CDR2 YSYEKL. Trimming stripped 0 bases from V and 0 bases from J, with 11 bases between. The CDR3 consists of 16 residues.